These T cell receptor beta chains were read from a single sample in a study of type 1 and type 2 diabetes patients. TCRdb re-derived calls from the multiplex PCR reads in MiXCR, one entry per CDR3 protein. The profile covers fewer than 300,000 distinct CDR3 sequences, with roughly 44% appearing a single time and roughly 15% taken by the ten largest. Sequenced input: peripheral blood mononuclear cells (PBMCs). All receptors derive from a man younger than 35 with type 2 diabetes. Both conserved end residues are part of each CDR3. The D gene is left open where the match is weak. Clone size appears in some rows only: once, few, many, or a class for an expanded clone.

CATSDTGGAGANVLTF	TGTGCCACCAGTGATACAGGGGGCGCTGGGGCCAACGTCCTGACTTTC	TRBJ2-6	NA	TRBV19	TRBD1
CATAPARLTYEQYF	TGTGCCACCGCGCCGGCTAGACTAACCTACGAGCAGTACTTC	TRBJ2-7	NA	TRBV28	NA
CASRRDRASDTQYF	TGTGCCTCCCGCCGGGACAGGGCATCAGATACGCAGTATTTT	TRBJ2-3	few	TRBV2	TRBD1
CASRQANQPQHF	TGTGCCAGCAGACAGGCTAATCAGCCCCAGCATTTT	TRBJ1-5	NA	TRBV2	NA
CASSPGALTDTQYF	TGTGCCAGCAGTCCGGGAGCCCTCACAGATACGCAGTATTTT	TRBJ2-3	few	TRBV6-6	NA
CASSGGTGFGSYEQYF	TGCGCCAGCAGCGGGGGGACAGGGTTCGGATCCTACGAGCAGTACTTC	TRBJ2-7	NA	TRBV5-1	TRBD1
CASSPKINEQFF	TGTGCCAGCAGCCCAAAGATCAATGAGCAGTTCTTC	TRBJ2-1	NA	TRBV3-1	NA
CASRWTGVETQYF	TGTGCCAGCAGATGGACAGGGGTGGAGACCCAGTACTTC	TRBJ2-5	NA	TRBV28	TRBD1
CSARAFASLESQYF	TGCAGTGCTAGAGCCTTCGCGAGTTTGGAGAGCCAGTACTTC	TRBJ2-5	NA	TRBV20-1	NA
CASSAGGGREQYF	TGTGCCAGCAGCGCAGGGGGTGGTAGAGAGCAGTACTTC	TRBJ2-7	many	TRBV7-2	TRBD1
CAWSEHNEQFF	TGTGCCTGGAGTGAGCACAATGAGCAGTTCTTC	TRBJ2-1	NA	TRBV30	NA
CASSLYGTAANYGYTF	TGTGCCAGCAGTTTATATGGGACGGCAGCTAACTATGGCTACACCTTC	TRBJ1-2	NA	TRBV28	NA
CASSTTTDYNQPQHF	TGTGCCAGCAGTACAACCACGGATTACAATCAGCCCCAGCATTTT	TRBJ1-5	NA	TRBV6-1	NA
CASSPTRSPTGELFF	TGTGCCAGCAGCCCAACAAGAAGTCCCACCGGGGAGCTGTTTTTT	TRBJ2-2	NA	TRBV7-3	NA
CASSIEGLAKNTGELFF	TGTGCCAGTAGTATAGAGGGGCTAGCGAAGAACACCGGGGAGCTGTTTTTT	TRBJ2-2	once	TRBV19	NA
CASSLDGRDYGYTF	TGTGCCAGCAGCTTAGATGGCCGGGACTATGGCTACACCTTC	TRBJ1-2	NA	TRBV7-8	NA
CATSRGGGTSGSAYEQYF	TGTGCCACCAGCAGAGGCGGCGGGACTAGCGGGAGTGCCTACGAGCAGTACTTC	TRBJ2-7	NA	TRBV15	TRBD2
CASSPGSTLYQETQYF	TGTGCCAGCAGCCCTGGTTCCACCTTATACCAAGAGACCCAGTACTTC	TRBJ2-5	NA	TRBV7-2	NA
CASSRQGNIQYF	TGTGCCAGCAGTAGACAGGGCAACATTCAGTACTTC	TRBJ2-4	NA	TRBV7-2	TRBD1
CAISVIRTGYEQYF	TGTGCCATCAGTGTTATACGGACAGGCTACGAGCAGTACTTC	TRBJ2-7	NA	TRBV10-3	TRBD1
CASSPKFSGRGGENIQYF	TGTGCCAGCTCACCCAAATTTAGCGGGAGAGGGGGAGAAAACATTCAGTACTTC	TRBJ2-4	NA	TRBV18	TRBD2
CASSLGGRGRLETQYF	TGTGCTAGCAGCTTAGGAGGCAGGGGGCGTTTGGAGACCCAGTACTTC	TRBJ2-5	NA	TRBV7-7	TRBD1
CASSIAPLGTEAFF	TGTGCCAGTAGTATTGCTCCACTGGGTACTGAAGCTTTCTTT	TRBJ1-1	few	TRBV19	NA
CASSSGLYEQYF	TGTGCCAGCAGTTCGGGGCTCTACGAGCAGTACTTC	TRBJ2-7	many	TRBV2	NA
CSARVITSVNYGYTF	TGCAGTGCTAGAGTTATAACTTCAGTTAACTATGGCTACACCTTC	TRBJ1-2	NA	TRBV20-1	NA
CASSSWTGLNTEAFF	TGTGCCAGCAGCTCCTGGACAGGGCTGAACACTGAAGCTTTCTTT	TRBJ1-1	NA	TRBV7-2	TRBD1
CASSFTPTEAFF	TGTGCCAGCAGTTTCACCCCAACTGAAGCTTTCTTT	TRBJ1-1	few	TRBV12-3/TRBV12-4	NA
CASSMGLASYEQYF	TGTGCCAGCAGTATGGGACTAGCGAGCTACGAGCAGTACTTC	TRBJ2-7	NA	TRBV27	TRBD2
CASSRGIAFDYGYTF	TGTGCCAGCAGCAGGGGGATCGCTTTCGACTATGGCTACACCTTC	TRBJ1-2	many	TRBV2	TRBD1
CASSLTQGGYEQYF	TGTGCCAGCAGCTTAACTCAAGGGGGGTACGAGCAGTACTTC	TRBJ2-7	NA	TRBV7-6	NA
CASRGGGGEYNEQFF	TGTGCCAGCAGGGGAGGTGGCGGGGAATACAATGAGCAGTTCTTC	TRBJ2-1	few	TRBV6-2/TRBV6-3	NA
CSAEISDTEAFF	TGCAGTGCGGAGATCTCGGACACTGAAGCTTTCTTT	TRBJ1-1	few	TRBV20-1	NA
CASRLDSGTVEQFF	TGTGCCAGCAGATTAGATAGCGGGACGGTAGAGCAGTTCTTC	TRBJ2-1	NA	TRBV6-6	TRBD2
CASSYNRGADTQYF	TGTGCCAGCAGCTATAACAGGGGGGCAGATACGCAGTATTTT	TRBJ2-3	NA	TRBV7-3	TRBD1
CAISDPGLAGGGTYEQYF	TGTGCCATCAGTGACCCGGGACTAGCGGGAGGAGGGACCTACGAGCAGTACTTC	TRBJ2-7	few	TRBV10-3	TRBD2
CSAIPIGGSGYTF	TGCAGTGCTATACCGATCGGGGGGTCCGGCTACACCTTC	TRBJ1-2	once	TRBV20-1	NA
CASSVDSGDEKLFF	TGTGCCAGCAGCGTAGACAGTGGGGATGAAAAACTGTTTTTT	TRBJ1-4	NA	TRBV9	NA
CASSSQDRRMNTEAFF	TGTGCCAGCAGCTCCCAAGACAGGCGCATGAACACTGAAGCTTTCTTT	TRBJ1-1	NA	TRBV7-2	NA
CASSSWGTDTQYF	TGTGCCAGCAGCTCTTGGGGCACAGATACGCAGTATTTT	TRBJ2-3	many	TRBV9	NA
CASSILLGDSYEQYF	TGTGCCAGTAGTATTCTGTTGGGGGACTCCTACGAGCAGTACTTC	TRBJ2-7	NA	TRBV19	NA
CASRGVALNQPQHF	TGTGCCAGTAGAGGAGTAGCTCTGAATCAGCCCCAGCATTTT	TRBJ1-5	NA	TRBV19	NA
CASRPGWTTSYEQYF	TGTGCCAGTAGACCCGGTTGGACTACTTCTTACGAGCAGTACTTC	TRBJ2-7	NA	TRBV19	NA
CASSVFGLGGANVLTF	TGTGCCAGTAGTGTTTTTGGTTTAGGTGGGGCCAACGTCCTGACTTTC	TRBJ2-6	NA	TRBV19	NA
CASTTYTGELFF	TGTGCCAGTACAACCTACACCGGGGAGCTGTTTTTT	TRBJ2-2	few	TRBV3-1	NA
CASIGGVDYEQYF	TGTGCCAGCATCGGGGGGGTGGACTACGAGCAGTACTTC	TRBJ2-7	few	TRBV2	TRBD2
CASSMGTGELFF	TGTGCCAGTAGTATGGGAACCGGGGAGCTGTTTTTT	TRBJ2-2	NA	TRBV19	NA
CAISKQGPNTEAFF	TGTGCCATCAGTAAACAGGGGCCCAACACTGAAGCTTTCTTT	TRBJ1-1	many	TRBV10-3	TRBD1
CATSSYRIHSPLHF	TGTGCCACCAGCAGTTACAGGATCCATTCACCCCTCCACTTT	TRBJ1-6	NA	TRBV15	NA
CASSFAISGNTIYF	TGTGCCAGCAGTTTCGCGATCTCTGGAAACACCATATATTTT	TRBJ1-3	NA	TRBV6-6	NA